This T cell receptor (beta chain) was profiled in a study of blood T cell repertoires in COVID-19. Profiling relied on immunoSEQ multiplex PCR, and the TCRdb table lists in-frame clones only, not all of them. Of 93,000 or so clones in the sample, roughly 87% were seen once. Sequencing input: peripheral blood. This clonotype was sampled from a human donor in a cohort sampled during active COVID-19.

CDR3 sequence (DNA): TGTGCCAGCAGTGGAGGATCGGAGGGGATCTACAATGAGCAGTTCTTC. Residues: CASSGGSEGIYNEQFF. V and J are TRBV2 and TRBJ2-1; D is perhaps TRBD2 (6 bases). Germline V gene data show CDR1 as SNHLY and CDR2 as FYNNEI. CDR3 size: 16 residues. With 4 bases removed from V and 3 bases from J, the gap between germline ends came to 16 bases.